The 18 T cell receptor beta chains reported below all come from one sample, sequenced in a study of OX40 agonist ivuxolimab in advanced cancers. Some clones are missing from TCRdb's copy, which holds only in-frame ones; the method was immunoSEQ multiplex PCR. The sample includes 45,000 or so clones, more than 80% of them seen just once. The sequencing used CD4+ or CD8+ T cells sorted from blood, collected in a trial of the OX40 agonist ivuxolimab. Receptors originate from an adult with an advanced solid tumor such as melanoma, head and neck, liver or kidney cancer.

This clone has just a few counts. The V gene is TRBV9, the J gene TRBJ1-4; TRBD1 agrees at 10 bases. J was trimmed by 5 bases and V by 4 bases; bases with no gene match: 2. Germline CDR1 reads SGDLS; CDR2 reads YYNGEE. The CDR3 has 14 residues. The CDR3, as DNA: TGTGCCAGCAGCACGGGACAGGGGAATGAAAAACTGTTTTTT. As protein: CASSTGQGNEKLFF.

The J gene is TRBJ2-7, the V gene TRBV7-6; TRBD1 aligns across 7 bases. The V gene end was trimmed by 3 bases and the J gene end by 6 bases; junction bases not matched to a gene: 8. The germline V gene has CDR1 SGHVS and CDR2 FNYEAQ. The CDR3 is 14 amino acids. In DNA form, the CDR3 reads TGTGCCAGCAGCTTTAGAGACAGGGACGGCGAGCAGTACTTC. This gives the protein CASSFRDRDGEQYF.

The rearrangement links TRBV18 to TRBJ2-3, with unresolved D. CDR1 and CDR2 from the germline V gene are KGHSH and LQKENI. The CDR3 runs 12 residues. Trimming removed 2 bases from V and 6 bases from J, with 6 bases in between. CDR3 region: CASSPGRDTQYF. In nucleotides, the CDR3 is TGTGCCAGCTCACCAGGGCGGGATACGCAGTATTTT.

This chain joins TRBV5-8 and TRBJ2-3; no reliable D call. The germline V and J ends were trimmed by 0 bases and 7 bases, with 6 bases remaining between them. Germline loops: CDR1 SGHTS, CDR2 YDEGEE. The CDR3 is made up of 12 amino acids. The CDR3 sequence is CASSLEGNTQYF. CDR3 DNA: TGTGCCAGCAGCTTGGAAGGGAATACGCAGTATTTT. The variable domain in full, with the rest retrieved from reference TRBV5-8 and TRBJ2-3, is EAGVTQSPTHLIKTRGQQATLRCSPISGHTSVYWYQQALGLGLQFLLWYDEGEERNRGNFPPRFSGRQFPNYSSELNVNALELEDSALYLCASSLEGNTQYFGPGTRLTVL.

This clone was detected a few times. The V and J genes are TRBV7-2 and TRBJ1-5; D unresolved. Per the germline V gene, CDR1 is SGHTA and CDR2 is FQGNSA. The V gene lost 5 bases and the J gene lost 4 bases, with 9 bases spanning the gap. The CDR3 runs to 13 residues. The CDR3: CASSASTNQPQHF. The CDR3 nucleotides are TGTGCCAGCAGCGCCTCGACAAATCAGCCCCAGCATTTT.

This chain uses TRBV9 with TRBJ2-7, with 16 bases identical to TRBD2. V lost 1 base to trimming and J lost 5 bases; unmatched junction nucleotides: 15. This CDR3 spans 20 amino acids. Germline CDR1 is SGDLS and CDR2 is YYNGEE. CDR3 nucleotide sequence: TGTGCCAGCAGCGTAAGTCCCGGGACTAGCGGGAGGGCCCTTTTTAACGAGCAGTACTTC. It specifies CASSVSPGTSGRALFNEQYF. The whole variable domain, filled in from reference TRBV9 and TRBJ2-7, reads DSGVTQTPKHLITATGQRVTLRCSPRSGDLSVYWYQQSLDQGLQFLIQYYNGEERAKGNILERFSAQQFPDLHSELNLSSLELGDSALYFCASSVSPGTSGRALFNEQYFGPGTRLTVT.

The chain employs TRBV7-9 and TRBJ2-7; unclear D gene. Germline-derived CDR1 and CDR2 are SEHNR and FQNEAQ (reference sequence). V lost 0 bases and J lost 5, with 5 bases in between. CDR3 length equals 12 residues. CDR3 protein: CASSLAMNEQYF. CDR3 nucleotide sequence: TGTGCCAGCAGCTTAGCCATGAACGAGCAGTACTTC.

This chain uses TRBV27 with TRBJ1-2; D unresolved. This CDR3 comprises 16 residues. V gave up 8 bases and J gave up 6 bases, with 25 bases separating them. CDR1 and CDR2 (germline): MNHEY, SMNVEV (reference sequence). This CDR3 is CASSLSWSIVAHGYTF. In nucleotides, the CDR3 is TGTGCCAGCTCACTCTCTTGGAGCATCGTCGCTCATGGCTACACCTTC.

The chain has TRBV5-1 and TRBJ2-2, with 8 bases that match TRBD1. Germline V gene data show CDR1 as SGHRS and CDR2 as YFSETQ. V lost 0 bases and J lost 2; bases outside the gene matches: 3. This CDR3 spans 16 amino acids. The CDR3 coding sequence is TGCGCCAGCAGCTTGGCCGGACAGGGAAACACCGGGGAGCTGTTTTTT. Its translation: CASSLAGQGNTGELFF.

This chain joins TRBV7-9 and TRBJ2-3; no definite D call. In germline, CDR1 is SEHNR, CDR2 FQNEAQ (reference sequence). V was shortened by 4 bases and J by 0 bases, with 11 bases between the two germline ends. CDR3 length: 15 amino acids. The CDR3 protein is CASSSTRTSTDTQYF. The CDR3 nucleotides are TGTGCCAGCAGCTCTACACGTACTAGCACAGATACGCAGTATTTT. Full variable domain (remainder filled in from reference TRBV7-9 and TRBJ2-3): DTGVSQNPRHKITKRGQNVTFRCDPISEHNRLYWYRQTLGQGPEFLTYFQNEAQLEKSRLLSDRFSAERPKGSFSTLEIQRTEQGDSAMYLCASSSTRTSTDTQYFGPGTRLTVL.

This clone has a single count. This chain connects TRBV6-1 to TRBJ2-2; 11 bases align to TRBD1. The CDR3 runs to 15 residues. Germline CDR1 reads MNHNS; CDR2 reads SASEGT. After removal of 5 bases from V and 7 bases from J, the junction contained 6 bases not matched to a gene. In nucleotides, the CDR3 is TGTGCCAGCAGTCTCGGGACAGGGGGGAACGGGGAGCTGTTTTTT. Its protein is CASSLGTGGNGELFF.

The V and J genes are TRBV5-1 and TRBJ2-5; D is unclear. The J call is in doubt because the DNA end fits TRBJ2-7 better. Germline CDR1 SGHRS, CDR2 YFSETQ. The CDR3 sequence is 12 residues long. The CDR3 DNA reads TGCGCCAGCAGCTTCGACGGCTACGAGCAGTACTTC. Translation gives CASSFDGYEQYF.

A word on this clone: Compared with germline, one end of the junction differs, possibly owing to a read error. The V gene is TRBV15, the J gene TRBJ1-5; D is unclear. Germline-derived CDR1 and CDR2 are LNHNV and YYDKDF (reference sequence). CDR3 length: 14 residues. The CDR3 nucleotides are TGTGCCACCAGCGGAGACGTAAGCAATCAGCCCCAGCATTTT. Translation: CATSGDVSNQPQHF.

The chain is built from TRBV6-5 and TRBJ1-2, with TRBD1 as a possible D gene (5 bases). The germline V gene encodes CDR1 MNHEY and CDR2 SVGAGI. Between the trimmed V and J ends, which lost 5 bases and 4 bases, there was a span of 17 bases. The CDR3 is 15 residues long. CDR3 DNA sequence: TGTGCCAGCAGTCTCCGGTACGGGGCAACCTATGGCTACACCTTC. This encodes CASSLRYGATYGYTF.

In DNA, the CDR3 is TGTGCCAGCAGCTTGGCAGGCCTTAATGAGCAGTTCTTC. It yields the protein CASSLAGLNEQFF. J is TRBJ2-1 and V is TRBV5-5; no reliable D call. This CDR3 contains 13 residues. Germline assignment: CDR1 SGHKS and CDR2 YYEKEE (reference sequence). V was clipped by 0 bases and J by 7 bases, with 8 bases between them.

The rearrangement uses TRBV7-9 and TRBJ2-5; maybe TRBD2 (5 bases). The CDR3 totals 14 residues. With 5 bases removed from V and 4 bases from J, the gap between germline ends came to 14 bases. Germline CDR1 and CDR2: SEHNR and FQNEAQ (reference sequence). The CDR3 nucleotides read TGTGCCAGCAGCGCCCCCGGACTGGGAGAGACCCAGTACTTC. Amino acids: CASSAPGLGETQYF.

The genes are TRBV2 and TRBJ2-4; 12 bases match TRBD2. Trimming took 3 bases from V and 6 from J; bases not matched to a gene: 0. There are 14 residues in the CDR3. The germline gives CDR1 SNHLY, CDR2 FYNNEI. DNA for the CDR3: TGTGCCAGCAGTGAGACTAGCGGGAGAAACATTCAGTACTTC. Translated: CASSETSGRNIQYF.

This chain uses TRBV6-1 with TRBJ1-2; TRBD1 matches at 10 bases. Unmatched junction bases numbered 7, after V lost 6 bases and J lost 6 bases. This CDR3 region has 14 residues. The V gene's germline CDR1 is MNHNS and CDR2 SASEGT. DNA of the CDR3: TGTGCCAGCAGAAAGACAGGGGGCGCGGATGGCTACACCTTC. It is translated as CASRKTGGADGYTF.